Here is one T cell receptor beta chain with its context. This sample was taken from a study of blood T cell repertoires in COVID-19. Study in general: Nucleic acid was either cDNA or gDNA, and it came from T cells, B-cell-depleted T cells, or PBMCs.

As originally analysed: Amplification with reference gene primers provided the estimates of nucleated cell counts. Here immunoSEQ multiplex PCR was the method, and the copy in TCRdb shows in-frame clones only, minus some. Clonal size and the V and J genes are those of that table, whereas D and trimming came from the DNA. The data show approximately 250,000 clones, around 93% seen once. The CDR3 has 15 residues. The gene calls are TRBV21-1 and TRBJ1-5. TRBV21-1 constitutes a pseudogene. The sequencing sample was made of PBMCs or T cells enriched from blood (not recorded which). The TCR comes from a man in his forties who had been exposed to COVID-19. CDR3 nucleotide sequence: TGTGCCAGCAGCAAAAAGGAGGGTCGCAATCAGCCCCAGCATTTT. Its translation: CASSKKEGRNQPQHF.